Listed here is a single T cell receptor beta chain. Its antigen is not identified. These data are taken from a study of cytotoxic CD8 clonotypes in ibrutinib-treated CLL. The V gene's germline CDR1 is KGHSH and CDR2 LQKENI. The CDR3 runs 17 residues. V was clipped by 6 bases and J by 2 bases; unmatched bases: 10. TCRdb keeps only in-frame clones here, not all; method: immunoSEQ multiplex PCR. This table has 150,000 or so clones, about 80% appearing once. General study results and limits: Clonality went higher at ibrutinib response and then dropped back toward baseline at progression.

V is TRBV18 and J is TRBJ2-2; 9 nucleotides agree with TRBD1. The sample was PBMCs, taken after 12 months of ibrutinib treatment. The TCR was taken from a human donor with chronic lymphocytic leukemia. CDR3 sequence (DNA): TGTGCCAGCTCTGCCTTGACAGGGGGTGATAACACCGGGGAGCTGTTTTTT. It is translated as CASSALTGGDNTGELFF.